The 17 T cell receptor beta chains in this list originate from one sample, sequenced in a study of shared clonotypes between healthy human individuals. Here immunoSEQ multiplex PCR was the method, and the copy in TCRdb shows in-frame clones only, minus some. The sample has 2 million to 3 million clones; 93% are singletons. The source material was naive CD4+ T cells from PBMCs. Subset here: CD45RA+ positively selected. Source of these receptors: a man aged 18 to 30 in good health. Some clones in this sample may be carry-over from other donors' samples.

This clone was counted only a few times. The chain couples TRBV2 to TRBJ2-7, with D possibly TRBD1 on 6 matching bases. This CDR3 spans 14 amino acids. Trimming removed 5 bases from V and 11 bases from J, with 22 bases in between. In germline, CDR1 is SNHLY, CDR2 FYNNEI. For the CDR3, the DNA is TGTGCCAGCAGTCCCCTAGATACAGGGTCCCCCAAGTACTTC. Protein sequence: CASSPLDTGSPKYF. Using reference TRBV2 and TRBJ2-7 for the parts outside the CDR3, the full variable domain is EPEVTQTPSHQVTQMGQEVILRCVPISNHLYFYWYRQILGQKVEFLVSFYNNEISEKSEIFDDQFSVERPDGSNFTLKIRSTKLEDSAMYFCASSPLDTGSPKYFGPGTRLTVT.

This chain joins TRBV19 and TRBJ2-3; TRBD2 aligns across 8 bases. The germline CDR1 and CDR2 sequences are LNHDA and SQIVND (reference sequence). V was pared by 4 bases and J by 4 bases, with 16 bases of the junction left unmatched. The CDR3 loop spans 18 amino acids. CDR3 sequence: CASSNTLMVAGFADTQYF. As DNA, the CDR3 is TGTGCCAGTAGTAACACCCTTATGGTAGCGGGATTTGCAGATACGCAGTATTTT.

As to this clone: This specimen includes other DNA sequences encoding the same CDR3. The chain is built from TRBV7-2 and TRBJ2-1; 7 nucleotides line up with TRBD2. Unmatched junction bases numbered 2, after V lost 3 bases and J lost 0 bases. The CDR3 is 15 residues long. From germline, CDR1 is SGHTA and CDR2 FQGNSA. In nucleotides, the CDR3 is TGTGCCAGCAGCTTCGGCGGGAGCTCCTACAATGAGCAGTTCTTC. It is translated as CASSFGGSSYNEQFF.

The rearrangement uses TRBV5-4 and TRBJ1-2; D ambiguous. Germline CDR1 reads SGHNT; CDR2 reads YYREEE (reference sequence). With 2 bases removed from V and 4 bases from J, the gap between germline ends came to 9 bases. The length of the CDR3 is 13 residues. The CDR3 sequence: CASSLPGGYGYTF. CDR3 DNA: TGTGCCAGCAGCTTACCCGGTGGCTATGGCTACACCTTC.

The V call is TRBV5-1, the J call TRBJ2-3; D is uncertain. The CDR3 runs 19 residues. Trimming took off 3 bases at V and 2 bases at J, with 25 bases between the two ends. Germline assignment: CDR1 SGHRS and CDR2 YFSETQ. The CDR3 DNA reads TGCGCCAGCAGCTCACCCCCCGGGCTACCCAGGTCCAACACAGATACGCAGTATTTT. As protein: CASSSPPGLPRSNTDTQYF.

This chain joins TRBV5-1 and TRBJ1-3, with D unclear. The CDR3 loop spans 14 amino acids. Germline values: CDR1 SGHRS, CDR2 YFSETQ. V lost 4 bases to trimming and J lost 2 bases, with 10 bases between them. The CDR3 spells CASSPDYPGNTIYF. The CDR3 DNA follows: TGCGCCAGCAGCCCTGATTACCCTGGAAACACCATATATTTT.

The chain's CDR3 is CAWKGDKNTEAFF. CDR3 DNA: TGTGCCTGGAAGGGGGACAAGAACACTGAAGCTTTCTTT. The chain uses TRBV30 and TRBJ1-1; the D gene is possibly TRBD1 (6 bases). The V end lost 4 bases, the J end lost 1 base, and 10 bases lay between the germline ends. Looked up from germline, CDR1 is GTSNPN and CDR2 is SVGIG (reference sequence). The CDR3 loop spans 13 amino acids.

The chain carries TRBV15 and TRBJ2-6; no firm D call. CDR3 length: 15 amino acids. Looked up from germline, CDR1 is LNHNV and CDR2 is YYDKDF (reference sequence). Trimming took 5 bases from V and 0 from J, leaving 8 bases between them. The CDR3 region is CATSSMGSGANVLTF. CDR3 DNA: TGTGCCACCAGCTCGATGGGCTCTGGGGCCAACGTCCTGACTTTC.

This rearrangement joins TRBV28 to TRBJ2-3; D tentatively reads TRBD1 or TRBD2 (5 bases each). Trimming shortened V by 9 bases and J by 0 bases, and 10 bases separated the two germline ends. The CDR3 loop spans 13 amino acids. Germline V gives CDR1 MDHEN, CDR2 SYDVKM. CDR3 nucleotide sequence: TGTGCCAGTAGGGACCACAGCACAGATACGCAGTATTTT. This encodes CASRDHSTDTQYF.

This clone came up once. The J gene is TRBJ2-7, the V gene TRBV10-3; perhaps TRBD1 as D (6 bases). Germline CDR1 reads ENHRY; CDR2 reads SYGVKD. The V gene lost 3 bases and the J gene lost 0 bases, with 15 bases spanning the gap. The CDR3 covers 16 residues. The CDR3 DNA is TGTGCCATCAGTGACCCGGACAGAGGGGACTCCTACGAGCAGTACTTC. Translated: CAISDPDRGDSYEQYF.

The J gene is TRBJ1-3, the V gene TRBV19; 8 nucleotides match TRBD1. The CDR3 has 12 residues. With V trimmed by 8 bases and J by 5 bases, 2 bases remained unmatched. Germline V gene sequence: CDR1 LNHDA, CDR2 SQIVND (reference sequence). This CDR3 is CASSRGRNTIYF. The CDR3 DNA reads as TGTGCCAGTTCCAGGGGGCGAAACACCATATATTTT. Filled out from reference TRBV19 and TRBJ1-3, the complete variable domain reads DGGITQSPKYLFRKEGQNVTLSCEQNLNHDAMYWYRQDPGQGLRLIYYSQIVNDFQKGDIAEGYSVSREKKESFPLTVTSAQKNPTAFYLCASSRGRNTIYFGEGSWLTVV.

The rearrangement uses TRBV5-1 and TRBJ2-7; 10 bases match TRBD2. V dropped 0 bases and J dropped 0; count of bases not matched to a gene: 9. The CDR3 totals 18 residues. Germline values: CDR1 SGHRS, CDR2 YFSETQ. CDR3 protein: CASSLANRGLADSYEQYF. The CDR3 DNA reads TGCGCCAGCAGCTTGGCGAACCGTGGACTAGCGGACTCCTACGAGCAGTACTTC.

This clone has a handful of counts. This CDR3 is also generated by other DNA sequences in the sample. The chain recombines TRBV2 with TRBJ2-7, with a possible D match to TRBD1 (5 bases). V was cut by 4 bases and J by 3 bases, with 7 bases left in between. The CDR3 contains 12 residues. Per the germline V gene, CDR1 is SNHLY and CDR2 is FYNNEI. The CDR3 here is CASSADSYEQYF. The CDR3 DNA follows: TGTGCCAGCAGTGCAGACAGCTACGAGCAGTACTTC.

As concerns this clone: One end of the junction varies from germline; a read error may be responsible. CDR3 sequence: CAGSPAASYEQYF. DNA for the CDR3: TGTGCCGGCAGCCCAGCAGCGAGCTACGAGCAGTACTTC. V and J are TRBV7-9 and TRBJ2-7; no reliable D call. The CDR3 covers 13 residues. Germline V gene lookup returns CDR1 SEHNR and CDR2 FQNEAQ (reference sequence).

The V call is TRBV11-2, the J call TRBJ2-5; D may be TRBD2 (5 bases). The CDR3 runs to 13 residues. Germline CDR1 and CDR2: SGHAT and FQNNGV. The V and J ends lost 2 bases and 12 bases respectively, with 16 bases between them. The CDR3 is CASSLSIRDSEYF. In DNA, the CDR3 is TGTGCCAGCAGCTTATCCATCCGGGATAGCGAGTACTTC. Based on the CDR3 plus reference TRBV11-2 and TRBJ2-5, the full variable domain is EAGVAQSPRYKIIEKRQSVAFWCNPISGHATLYWYQQILGQGPKLLIQFQNNGVVDDSQLPKDRFSAERLKGVDSTLKIQPAKLEDSAVYLCASSLSIRDSEYFGPGTRLLVL.

CDR3: CASSPPRIRDRRDMAKNIQYF. CDR3 sequence (DNA): TGTGCCAGCTCACCACCCCGGATACGGGACAGAAGGGATATGGCCAAAAACATTCAGTACTTC. The chain couples TRBV18 to TRBJ2-4; 7 nucleotides line up with TRBD1. The V and J ends lost 0 bases and 1 base, in that order; junction bases with no gene match: 18. The CDR3 has 21 amino acids. Germline assignment: CDR1 KGHSH and CDR2 LQKENI.

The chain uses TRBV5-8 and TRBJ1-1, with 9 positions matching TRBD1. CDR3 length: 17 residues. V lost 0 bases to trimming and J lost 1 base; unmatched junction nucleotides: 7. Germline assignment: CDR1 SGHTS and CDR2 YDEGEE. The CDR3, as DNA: TGTGCCAGCAGCTTGGACAGGGGGCGAGGTTGGAACACTGAAGCTTTCTTT. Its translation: CASSLDRGRGWNTEAFF.